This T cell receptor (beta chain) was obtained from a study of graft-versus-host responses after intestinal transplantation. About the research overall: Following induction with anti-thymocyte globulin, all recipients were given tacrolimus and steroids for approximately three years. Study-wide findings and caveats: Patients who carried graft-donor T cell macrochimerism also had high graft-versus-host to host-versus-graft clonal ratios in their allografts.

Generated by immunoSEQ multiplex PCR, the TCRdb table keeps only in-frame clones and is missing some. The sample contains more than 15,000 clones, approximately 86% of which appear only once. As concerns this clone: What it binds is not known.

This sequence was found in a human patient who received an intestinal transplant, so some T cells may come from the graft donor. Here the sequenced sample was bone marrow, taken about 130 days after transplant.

CDR3: CASSPRGGEQYF. CDR3 nucleotides: TGTGCCAGCAGTCCCAGGGGCGGCGAGCAGTACTTC. The J gene is TRBJ2-7, the V gene TRBV28, with D perhaps matching TRBD1 (6 bases). This CDR3 region has 12 residues. CDR1 is MDHEN, CDR2 SYDVKM, per germline. The V end lost 5 bases, the J end lost 6 bases, and 11 bases lay between the germline ends. Combining the CDR3 with reference TRBV28 and TRBJ2-7 gives the whole variable domain DVKVTQSSRYLVKRTGEKVFLECVQDMDHENMFWYRQDPGLGLRLIYFSYDVKMKEKGDIPEGYSVSREKKERFSLILESASTNQTSMYLCASSPRGGEQYFGPGTRLTVT.